The present T cell receptor (beta chain) was sequenced within a study of identical twins. There are a few counts of this clonotype. TCRdb analysed the 5' RACE reads with MiXCR anew, one entry per CDR3 protein. Of just under 550,000 distinct CDR3 sequences in the sample, roughly 15% were seen once. The same sample was also used in a study of yellow fever vaccine responses in identical twins.

Material: CD4+ T cells sorted from blood. The receptor's source is a woman under 30 in good health.

The CDR3 DNA sequence: TGTGCCAGCAGTGCGGGGAGGGAAAAACTGTTTTTT. Its protein product is CASSAGREKLFF. The chain couples TRBV6-5 to TRBJ1-4, with D unclear. CDR1 and CDR2 from the germline V gene are MNHEY and SVGAGI. The CDR3 totals 12 residues. Trimming took off 5 bases at V and 8 bases at J, with 9 bases between the two ends.